The rows below give T cell receptor beta chains drawn from one sample of a study of CD8 T cells in Susac syndrome. TCRdb recomputed calls from the immunoSEQ multiplex PCR reads with MiXCR, one row per CDR3 protein. The sample shows about 400,000 distinct CDR3 sequences, approximately 89% of them seen only once. The sequencing input was CD8+ T cells from PBMCs. All receptors derive from a human donor with multiple sclerosis. Both conserved end residues are part of each CDR3. The order of the fields is D gene, clone size, J gene, V gene, CDR3 protein, CDR3 DNA. D genes are given only for firm matches. Clone size is shown for a subset of rows, as once, few, many or a class of expanded clone.

NA few TRBJ2-7 TRBV6-6 CASSYFAGYEQYF TGTGCCAGCAGTTACTTTGCGGGCTACGAGCAGTACTTC
NA once TRBJ2-2 TRBV11-2 CASSLVSEWAGELFF TGTGCCAGCAGCTTAGTATCAGAGTGGGCCGGGGAGCTGTTTTTT
NA NA TRBJ2-5 TRBV6-5 CASSYMRGGSQETQYF TGTGCCAGCAGTTACATGAGGGGCGGCAGCCAAGAGACCCAGTACTTC
NA NA TRBJ2-5 TRBV25-1 CASETSLSRTGRVRQTQYF TGTGCCAGCGAGACCTCACTATCACGGACAGGGAGGGTCCGGCAGACCCAGTACTTC
TRBD1 NA TRBJ2-5 TRBV6-1 CASTQGGQGAETQYF TGTGCCAGCACCCAGGGGGGACAGGGGGCAGAGACCCAGTACTTC
TRBD2 NA TRBJ2-3 TRBV20-1 CSARELAGGRADTQYF TGCAGTGCTAGAGAGCTAGCGGGAGGGAGGGCAGATACGCAGTATTTT
NA NA TRBJ2-2 TRBV11-2 CASSKGPTTGELFF TGTGCCAGCAGCAAGGGACCCACTACCGGGGAGCTGTTTTTT
NA NA TRBJ2-1 TRBV5-4 CASSLFGTPYNEQFF TGTGCCAGCAGCTTGTTCGGGACCCCTTACAATGAGCAGTTCTTC
NA NA TRBJ2-3 TRBV10-2 CASSESDPTDTQYF TGCGCCAGCAGTGAGTCGGACCCCACAGATACGCAGTATTTT
NA NA TRBJ1-5 TRBV25-1 CASSLGDNQPQHF TGTGCCAGCAGTCTCGGGGACAATCAGCCCCAGCATTTT
NA once TRBJ2-1 TRBV25-1 CASSESGPSSYNEQFF TGTGCCAGCAGTGAATCAGGACCTAGTTCCTACAATGAGCAGTTCTTC
TRBD2 NA TRBJ2-7 TRBV5-1 CAGAPGLGSYEQYF TGCGCCGGGGCTCCGGGACTAGGGAGCTACGAGCAGTACTTC
TRBD2 once TRBJ2-3 TRBV4-1 CASSQVAGAQTDTQYF TGCGCCAGCAGCCAAGTCGCGGGAGCTCAGACAGATACGCAGTATTTT
NA NA TRBJ1-5 TRBV12-3/TRBV12-4 CASSRWAEDSNQPQHF TGTGCCAGCAGTCGTTGGGCGGAAGATAGCAATCAGCCCCAGCATTTT
NA once TRBJ2-3 TRBV7-9 CASSFFPDTQYF TGTGCCAGCAGCTTCTTTCCAGATACGCAGTATTTT
TRBD2 NA TRBJ2-3 TRBV6-1 CASSRPRTSGNTDTQYF TGTGCCAGCAGTCGACCGCGGACTAGCGGAAACACAGATACGCAGTATTTT
NA NA TRBJ2-3 TRBV30 CAWSGVGVTDTQYF TGTGCCTGGAGTGGGGTGGGAGTAACAGATACGCAGTATTTT
TRBD2 NA TRBJ2-7 TRBV7-9 CASSPRTSEGLEQYF TGTGCCAGCAGCCCCCGGACTAGCGAAGGGTTGGAGCAGTACTTC
NA NA TRBJ1-5 TRBV15 CATSRDAGRNQPQHF TGTGCCACCAGCAGAGATGCAGGGAGAAATCAGCCCCAGCATTTT
TRBD1 NA TRBJ1-2 TRBV4-1 CASSQTGTVYGYTF TGCGCCAGCAGCCAAACCGGGACAGTCTATGGCTACACCTTC
TRBD1 NA TRBJ1-1 TRBV24-1 CATSDGTGGTEAFF TGTGCCACCAGTGATGGGACAGGGGGCACTGAAGCTTTCTTT
NA NA TRBJ2-7 TRBV7-2 CASSLLGPSDEQYF TGTGCCAGCAGCTTACTAGGACCCTCGGACGAGCAGTACTTC
NA NA TRBJ2-7 TRBV6-1 CASSDMVAESYEQYF TGTGCCAGCAGTGATATGGTAGCGGAATCCTACGAGCAGTACTTC
TRBD2 NA TRBJ2-7 TRBV19 CACGLAGDEQYF TGTGCCTGCGGACTAGCGGGAGACGAGCAGTACTTC
TRBD2 few TRBJ2-1 TRBV27 CASSWGGTYNEQFF TGTGCCAGCAGTTGGGGGGGAACCTACAATGAGCAGTTCTTC
NA NA TRBJ1-5 TRBV28 CASVQLEAGEGQPQHF TGTGCCAGCGTTCAGTTAGAGGCAGGGGAAGGTCAGCCCCAGCATTTT
NA NA TRBJ2-3 TRBV10-1 CASSSRETDTQYF TGCGCCAGCAGTTCCCGGGAAACAGATACGCAGTATTTT
TRBD2 NA TRBJ2-7 TRBV19 CASSEGLLDYEQYF TGTGCCAGTAGTGAGGGACTACTAGACTACGAGCAGTACTTC
NA NA TRBJ1-2 TRBV30 CGGRVGYGYTF TGTGGTGGGAGGGTTGGATATGGCTACACCTTC
NA NA TRBJ2-2 TRBV7-6 CASSGGRALAGELFF TGTGCCAGCAGCGGGGGTAGGGCTTTGGCCGGGGAGCTGTTTTTT
TRBD1 NA TRBJ2-7 TRBV4-1 CASSQDSGQVPEQYF TGCGCCAGCAGCCAAGATTCTGGACAGGTACCCGAGCAGTACTTC
NA NA TRBJ2-7 TRBV6-5 CASSYSGILVAEQYF TGTGCCAGCAGTTACTCTGGGATTTTGGTTGCCGAGCAGTACTTC
NA NA TRBJ1-6 TRBV19 CASRRQALNSPLHF TGTGCCAGTAGGAGACAGGCCTTAAATTCACCCCTCCACTTT
TRBD1 once TRBJ2-7 TRBV27 CASSPGQGPTEQYF TGTGCCAGTTCACCGGGACAGGGTCCTACCGAGCAGTACTTC
TRBD2 NA TRBJ2-1 TRBV2 CASSERLAGGHGEQFF TGTGCCAGCAGTGAAAGACTAGCGGGAGGCCATGGCGAGCAGTTCTTC
NA once TRBJ1-1 TRBV6-1 CASSEALGGSGMNTEAFF TGTGCCAGCAGTGAAGCGTTAGGAGGGTCCGGGATGAACACTGAAGCTTTCTTT
NA NA TRBJ2-3 TRBV27 CASSLSTSSTDTQYF TGTGCCAGCAGTTTATCGACCTCAAGCACAGATACGCAGTATTTT
TRBD2 few TRBJ2-5 TRBV5-4 CASRAGEGETQYF TGTGCCAGCAGGGCGGGAGAGGGAGAGACCCAGTACTTC
TRBD1 NA TRBJ2-5 TRBV29-1 CSVPQGIQETQYF TGCAGCGTCCCACAGGGGATCCAAGAGACCCAGTACTTC
NA NA TRBJ2-1 TRBV30 CAWSFGPTDEQFF TGTGCCTGGAGTTTCGGACCGACTGATGAGCAGTTCTTC
NA NA TRBJ2-3 TRBV27 CASSSASVDTQYF TGTGCCAGCAGTTCCGCCTCCGTAGATACGCAGTATTTT
NA NA TRBJ2-5 TRBV24-1 CATSESTGETQYF TGTGCCACCAGTGAGTCTACTGGTGAGACCCAGTACTTC
NA few TRBJ2-2 TRBV4-1 CASSQGGGTGELFF TGCGCCAGCAGCCAAGGCGGCGGCACCGGGGAGCTGTTTTTT
TRBD1 NA TRBJ2-5 TRBV4-1 CASSLRGIRETQYF TGCGCCAGCAGCCTCAGGGGGATTAGAGAGACCCAGTACTTC
TRBD2 once TRBJ2-1 TRBV11-2 CASSFLAGGALPYNEQFF TGTGCCAGCAGCTTCCTAGCGGGGGGGGCACTTCCCTACAATGAGCAGTTCTTC
NA NA TRBJ2-3 TRBV6-5 CASSYLGDPRKDTQYF TGTGCCAGCAGTTACCTAGGGGACCCCAGGAAGGATACGCAGTATTTT
TRBD1 NA TRBJ1-2 TRBV14 CASSQGQGKTHGYTF TGTGCCAGCAGCCAGGGACAGGGGAAAACCCATGGCTACACCTTC
NA NA TRBJ1-2 TRBV6-1 CASTPRREGFNYGYTF TGTGCCAGCACTCCTAGGCGGGAGGGGTTTAACTATGGCTACACCTTC
NA NA TRBJ2-7 TRBV7-9 CASSFNEGGFSYEQYF TGTGCCAGCAGCTTTAACGAGGGAGGCTTTTCCTACGAGCAGTACTTC
NA NA TRBJ1-2 TRBV27 CASSFRGDNYGYTF TGTGCCAGCAGTTTCCGGGGAGATAACTATGGCTACACCTTC
NA NA TRBJ1-1 TRBV27 CASSLWRTEAFF TGTGCCAGCAGTTTATGGAGAACTGAAGCTTTCTTT
TRBD1 NA TRBJ2-7 TRBV29-1 CSGGQGPSSYEQYF TGCAGCGGAGGACAGGGGCCAAGTTCCTACGAGCAGTACTTC
NA NA TRBJ2-6 TRBV27 CASRGGDSSITGSGANVLTF TGTGCCAGCAGGGGGGGGGACAGCTCCATCACGGGCTCTGGGGCCAACGTCCTGACTTTC
NA NA TRBJ1-1 TRBV20-1 CSAPTVMNTEAFF TGCAGTGCCCCGACGGTGATGAACACTGAAGCTTTCTTT
NA NA TRBJ2-7 TRBV6-5 CASTNGVYEQYF TGTGCCAGCACCAACGGGGTCTACGAGCAGTACTTC
NA NA TRBJ2-5 TRBV28 CASVGRGQRAQYF TGTGCCAGTGTTGGACGGGGCCAAAGGGCCCAGTACTTC